The sequence of this TCR beta chain was determined in a study of T-cell reconstitution after alpha-beta-depleted transplantation in children. Study-wide points: At the one-year point after transplant, T-cell counts and TCRbeta diversity were found to come mostly from T cells that had been newly produced.

Preparation of the TCRbeta library involved a method that used unique molecular identifiers. Each CDR3 protein gets one entry after TCRdb re-called the PCR reads with MiXCR. The table shows 29,000 or so distinct CDR3 sequences, with 5% to 7% occurring only once. The CDR3 has 19 amino acids. Between the trimmed V and J ends, which lost 2 bases and 4 bases, there was a span of 26 bases. In germline, CDR1 is SGHDN, CDR2 FVKESK. This clonotype was seen a handful of times. Its antigen remains unknown. The chain links TRBV14 to TRBJ1-1; a weak D match, TRBD1 (5 bases). The source of this sequence is a male patient between 5 and 17 years old who had a stem cell transplant for acute myeloid leukemia, so the T cells may come from the graft donor. The source material was PBMCs, mostly from graft donor cells, sampled 180 days after TCRalphabeta/CD19-depleted stem cell transplant. CDR3 region: CASSQRALGRGRFSTEAFF. DNA of the CDR3: TGTGCCAGCAGCCAAAGAGCCCTGGGGAGGGGAAGGTTCTCCACTGAAGCTTTCTTT. Filled out from reference TRBV14 and TRBJ1-1, the complete variable domain reads EAGVTQFPSHSVIEKGQTVTLRCDPISGHDNLYWYRRVMGKEIKFLLHFVKESKQDESGMPNNRFLAERTGGTYSTLKVQPAELEDSGVYFCASSQRALGRGRFSTEAFFGQGTRLTVV.